These T cell receptor beta chains were read from a single sample in a study of shared clonotypes between healthy human individuals. The repertoire was sequenced with immunoSEQ multiplex PCR; TCRdb's copy has only in-frame clones and lacks some. The sample holds approximately 650,000 clones, roughly 96% seen once. The sequencing sample was made of naive CD8+ T cells sorted from blood. The receptors were sampled from a woman aged 25 to 39 in good health. The conserved cysteine and the conserved F or W are not part of the CDR3 here. Fields, in order: V gene, CDR3 protein.

TRBV25-1 ASLTGTGYT
TRBV4-1 ASSQPIGTEAF
TRBV9 ASSAPLNEVAGIHEQY
TRBV7-9 ASSLGGLSGNTIY
TRBV5-4 ASSLVSGGGAKNIQY
TRBV13 ASSLWAHLRGQETQY
TRBV28 ASRIKGSGYGYT
TRBV4-1 ASSQGSDRGSNEQY
TRBV11-2 ASTPGRPNTGELF
TRBV4-1 ASSQALSSGEQY
TRBV6-1 ASSEVQGLGANVLT
TRBV6-1 ASEGSRYEQY
TRBV19 ASSSGGVDEQY
TRBV6-1 ASSDGEVGGYT
TRBV2 ASSEGTVSNQPQH
TRBV2 ASDRGNTGELF
TRBV13 ASSGSSGRAPTGELF
TRBV27 ASSFPGTSLDEQF
TRBV5-8 ASSLVGVVTNTGELF
TRBV19 ASSISGSSYEQY
TRBV9 ASSSSGRLDEQY
TRBV13 ASSLGQGPQPQH
TRBV11-2 ASSSRPRGLGELF
TRBV11-2 ASTDRADEQY
TRBV28 ASSPPGAGHGYT
TRBV27 ASLGTGDYEQY
TRBV27 ATGTVINQPQH
TRBV7-8 ASSLYAGSTDTQY
TRBV9 ASNPSGGTDTQY
TRBV7-8 ASSLGTGGGMSEAF
TRBV11-3 ASSLDGDYEQY
TRBV20-1 SARNGNEQF
TRBV28 ASKETSGRRANTGELF
TRBV28 ASSFFGTGSPRSGANVLT
TRBV6-5 ASSYSTDSYEQY
TRBV5-6 ASSLVGQGAYEQY
TRBV7-9 ASSLQSSEDEAF
TRBV4-2 ASSQERPATNSYEQY
TRBV6-5 ASSFLGFGYT
TRBV5-1 ASSLVGTSGIQETQY
TRBV27 ASSPDRDQPQH
TRBV28 ASSFGQGRDEQF
TRBV9 ASSPRTGRGNGYT
TRBV6-6 ASLGDGFLNTIY